This TCR beta chain was captured in a study of T-cell reconstitution after alpha-beta-depleted transplantation in children. This clonotype was seen ten or more times. The antigen is unknown. Findings of the study overall: Diversity and T-cell counts at one year after transplant derived mostly from new T cells.

Germline CDR1 DFQATT, CDR2 SNEGSKA (reference sequence). CDR3 length: 15 amino acids. Trimming shortened V by 0 bases and J by 2 bases, and 11 bases separated the two germline ends. Unique molecular identifiers were incorporated during preparation of the TCRbeta library. TCRdb re-called the PCR reads with MiXCR, one entry per CDR3 protein. The sample records under 300,000 distinct CDR3 sequences, roughly 12% being singletons. Material: peripheral blood, obtained 180 days after TCRalphabeta/CD19-depleted stem cell transplant. The chain combines TRBV20-1 with TRBJ1-5; no definite D call. The clonotype was recovered from a male patient under 10 years old who had a stem cell transplant for chronic granulomatous disease, so the T cells may come from the graft donor. The CDR3 DNA reads as TGCAGTGCTAGAGATTCGCCCTTCGGCAATCAGCCCCAGCATTTT. Its translation is CSARDSPFGNQPQHF.